The entry that follows covers one TCR beta chain sequence. Its specificity is not known. V was clipped by 7 bases and J by 7 bases, with 16 bases between them. Germline values: CDR1 MDHEN, CDR2 SYDVKM. This CDR3 has 13 amino acids. The entry originates in a study of cytomegalovirus exposure and HLA in healthy donors. About the research overall: It was reported in a later analysis that the roughly 120 validation repertoires used the same platform as the approximately 670 first-cohort repertoires. Study-level points and caveats: In vitro data verified a few CMV-associated chains as specific for CMV antigens.

The protocol was immunoSEQ multiplex PCR, while the TCRdb copy is restricted to in-frame clones and leaves out a portion. The sample contains approximately 110,000 clones, roughly 94% of which appear only once. The genes are TRBV28 and TRBJ1-1; TRBD1 might be the D (5 bases). The sequence derives from a woman between 18 and 29 years old in good health and CMV-seronegative. The sequencing sample was made of PBMCs. DNA of the CDR3: TGTGCCAGCACCCTCTCGACAGCCAGTGAAGCTTTCTTT. It is translated as CASTLSTASEAFF.